This TCR beta chain was documented in a study of T-cell reconstitution after alpha-beta-depleted transplantation in children. The sample holds a few counts of this clonotype. The antigen remains undetermined. The study, taken as a whole, reports: One year after transplant, T-cell counts and diversity came mostly from newly produced T cells.

There are 14 residues in the CDR3. The V end was cut by 2 bases, the J end by 3 bases, with 10 bases between. Germline-derived CDR1 and CDR2 are MNHNS and SASEGT. A TCRbeta library incorporating unique molecular identifiers was prepared. MiXCR, applied by TCRdb to the PCR reads, yields one record per CDR3 protein. The sample yields about 830,000 distinct CDR3 sequences, 16% seen once. The specimen comprised PBMCs, mostly from graft donor cells, sampled 360 days after TCRalphabeta/CD19-depleted stem cell transplant. The clonotype was recovered from a male patient younger than 18 who had a stem cell transplant for acute lymphoblastic leukemia, so the T cells may come from the graft donor. This sequence joins TRBV6-1 and TRBJ1-2; D uncertain. The CDR3 sequence is CASSERISYYGYTF. The CDR3 DNA sequence: TGTGCCAGCAGTGAACGGATCTCTTACTATGGCTACACCTTC.